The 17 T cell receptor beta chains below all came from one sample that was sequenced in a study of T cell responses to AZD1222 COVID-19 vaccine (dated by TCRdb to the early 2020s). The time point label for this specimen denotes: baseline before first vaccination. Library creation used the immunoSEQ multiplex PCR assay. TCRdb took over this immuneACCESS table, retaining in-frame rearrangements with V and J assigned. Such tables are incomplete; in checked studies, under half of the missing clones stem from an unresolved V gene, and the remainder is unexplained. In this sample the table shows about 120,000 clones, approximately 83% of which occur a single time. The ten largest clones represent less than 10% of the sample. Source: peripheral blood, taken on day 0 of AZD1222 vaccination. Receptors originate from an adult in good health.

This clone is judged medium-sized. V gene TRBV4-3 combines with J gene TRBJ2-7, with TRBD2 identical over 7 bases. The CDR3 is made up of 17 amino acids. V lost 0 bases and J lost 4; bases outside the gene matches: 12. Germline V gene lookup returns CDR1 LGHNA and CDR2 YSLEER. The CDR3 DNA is TGCGCCAGCAGCCAAGATACTCCGTCTAGCGGTTTTTACGAGCAGTACTTC. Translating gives CASSQDTPSSGFYEQYF.

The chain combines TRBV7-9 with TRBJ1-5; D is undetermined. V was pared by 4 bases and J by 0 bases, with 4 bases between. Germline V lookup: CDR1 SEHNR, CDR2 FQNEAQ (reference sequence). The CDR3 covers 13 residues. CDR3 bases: TGTGCCAGCAGCTCGGCTAGCAATCAGCCCCAGCATTTT. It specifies CASSSASNQPQHF.

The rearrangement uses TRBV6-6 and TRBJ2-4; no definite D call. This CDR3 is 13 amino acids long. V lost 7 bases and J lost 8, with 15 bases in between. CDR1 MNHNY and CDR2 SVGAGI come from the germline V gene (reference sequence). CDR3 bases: TGTGCCAGCACCCTAGACGCGGCGGACATTCAGTACTTC. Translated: CASTLDAADIQYF.

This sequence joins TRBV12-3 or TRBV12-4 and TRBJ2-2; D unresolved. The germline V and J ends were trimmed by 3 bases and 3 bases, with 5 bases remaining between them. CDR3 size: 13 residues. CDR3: CASSLTYTGELFF. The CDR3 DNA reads TGTGCCAGCAGTTTGACATACACCGGGGAGCTGTTTTTT.

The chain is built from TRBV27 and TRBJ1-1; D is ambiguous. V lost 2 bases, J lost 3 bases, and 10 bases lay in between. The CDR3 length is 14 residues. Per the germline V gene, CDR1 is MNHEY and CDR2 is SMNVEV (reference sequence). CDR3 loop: CASSLPDGYTEAFF. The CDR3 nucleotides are TGTGCCAGCAGTTTACCAGACGGGTACACTGAAGCTTTCTTT.

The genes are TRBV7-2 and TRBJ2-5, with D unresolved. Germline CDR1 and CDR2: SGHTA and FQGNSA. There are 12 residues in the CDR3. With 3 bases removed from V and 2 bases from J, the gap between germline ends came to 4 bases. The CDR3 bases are TGTGCCAGCAGCTTCAATCAAGAGACCCAGTACTTC. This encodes CASSFNQETQYF.

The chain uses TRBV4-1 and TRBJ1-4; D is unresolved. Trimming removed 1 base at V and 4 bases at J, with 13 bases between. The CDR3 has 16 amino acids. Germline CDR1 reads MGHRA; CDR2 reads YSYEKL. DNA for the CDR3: TGCGCCAGCAGCCAAGTTCTTGCAGGAGTTAATGAAAAACTGTTTTTT. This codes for CASSQVLAGVNEKLFF.

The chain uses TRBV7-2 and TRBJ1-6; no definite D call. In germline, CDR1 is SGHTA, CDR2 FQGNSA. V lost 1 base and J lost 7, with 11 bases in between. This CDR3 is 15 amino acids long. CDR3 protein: CASSLGGVINSPLHF. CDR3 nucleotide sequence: TGTGCCAGCAGCTTAGGCGGAGTCATCAATTCACCCCTCCACTTT.

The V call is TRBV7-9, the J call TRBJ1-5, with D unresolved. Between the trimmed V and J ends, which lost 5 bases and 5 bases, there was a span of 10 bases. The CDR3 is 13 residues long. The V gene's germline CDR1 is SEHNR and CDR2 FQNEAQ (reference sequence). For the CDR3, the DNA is TGTGCCAGCAGCCCCTGGACCGATCAGCCCCAGCATTTT. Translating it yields CASSPWTDQPQHF.

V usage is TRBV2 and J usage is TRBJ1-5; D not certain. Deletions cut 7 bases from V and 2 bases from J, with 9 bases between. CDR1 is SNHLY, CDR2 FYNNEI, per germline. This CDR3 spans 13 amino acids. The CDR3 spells CASTKEGNQPQHF. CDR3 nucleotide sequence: TGTGCCAGCACTAAAGAGGGCAATCAGCCCCAGCATTTT.

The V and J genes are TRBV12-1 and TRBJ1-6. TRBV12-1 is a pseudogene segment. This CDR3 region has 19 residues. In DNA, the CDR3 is TGTGCCAGCAGCGTTCCGGGACCCCACGGTCACTCCTATAATTCACCCCTCCACTTT. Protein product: CASSVPGPHGHSYNSPLHF.

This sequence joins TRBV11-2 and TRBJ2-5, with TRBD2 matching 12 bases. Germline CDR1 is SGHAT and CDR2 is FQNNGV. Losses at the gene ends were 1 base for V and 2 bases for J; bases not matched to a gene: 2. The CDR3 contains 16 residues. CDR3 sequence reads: CASSLALAGGQETQYF. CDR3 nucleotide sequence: TGTGCCAGCAGCTTAGCACTAGCGGGGGGTCAAGAGACCCAGTACTTC.

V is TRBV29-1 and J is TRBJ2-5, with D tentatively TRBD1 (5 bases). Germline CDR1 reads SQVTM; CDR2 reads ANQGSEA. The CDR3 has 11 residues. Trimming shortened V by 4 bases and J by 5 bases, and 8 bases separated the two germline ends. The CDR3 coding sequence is TGCAGCGTTGTCCCAGGGGAGACCCAGTACTTC. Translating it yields CSVVPGETQYF. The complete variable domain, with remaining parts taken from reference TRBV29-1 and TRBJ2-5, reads SAVISQKPSRDICQRGTSLTIQCQVDSQVTMMFWYRQQPGQSLTLIATANQGSEATYESGFVIDKFPISRPNLTFSTLTVSNMSPEDSSIYLCSVVPGETQYFGPGTRLLVL.

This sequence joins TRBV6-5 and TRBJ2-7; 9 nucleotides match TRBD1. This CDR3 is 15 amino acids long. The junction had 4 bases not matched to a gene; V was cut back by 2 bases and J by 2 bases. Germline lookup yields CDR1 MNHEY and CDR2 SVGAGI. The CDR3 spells CASSYDRGWTYEQYF. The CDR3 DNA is TGTGCCAGCAGTTACGACAGGGGGTGGACCTACGAGCAGTACTTC.

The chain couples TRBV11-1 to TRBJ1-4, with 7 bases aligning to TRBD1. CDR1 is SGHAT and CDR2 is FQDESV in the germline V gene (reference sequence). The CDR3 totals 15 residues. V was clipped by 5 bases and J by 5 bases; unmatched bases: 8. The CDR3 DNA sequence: TGTGCCAGCAGCCCGGGACAGCTTTTAAATGAAAAACTGTTTTTT. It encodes CASSPGQLLNEKLFF. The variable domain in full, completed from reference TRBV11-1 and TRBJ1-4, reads EAEVAQSPRYKITEKSQAVAFWCDPISGHATLYWYRQILGQGPELLVQFQDESVVDDSQLPKDRFSAERLKGVDSTLKIQPAELGDSAMYLCASSPGQLLNEKLFFGSGTQLSVL.

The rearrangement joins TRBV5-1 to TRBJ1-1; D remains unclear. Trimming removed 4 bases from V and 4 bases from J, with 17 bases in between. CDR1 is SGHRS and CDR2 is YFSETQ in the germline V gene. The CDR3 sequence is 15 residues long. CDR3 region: CASSQRPAWSTEAFF. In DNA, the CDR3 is TGCGCCAGCAGCCAGAGGCCCGCTTGGAGCACTGAAGCTTTCTTT.

The CDR3 sequence is CASSYPGAGVSDTQYF. The CDR3 DNA sequence: TGTGCCAGCAGTTACCCGGGAGCGGGAGTGTCAGATACGCAGTATTTT. The chain carries TRBV6-2 or TRBV6-3 and TRBJ2-3; TRBD2 aligns across 8 bases. CDR1 is MNHEY and CDR2 is SVGEGT in the germline V gene. The CDR3 is made up of 16 amino acids. Trimming took 2 bases from V and 4 from J; bases not matched to a gene: 8.